This T cell receptor beta chain was obtained from a study of T cell repertoires in cytomegalovirus infection. Study as a whole: Public signatures in TCR beta pointed to CMV infection and matching HLA type. Overall study findings and caveats: In two of eight donors, the top clonotype was HLA-C-restricted CMV-specific. Using cumulative public TCR beta family frequency, the authors identified those who carried CMV together with the relevant HLA.

Using its own MiXCR run on the reads, TCRdb lists one record per CDR3 protein. The repertoire holds 370,000 or so distinct CDR3 sequences, with 34% as singletons. This clonotype was observed a few times. Antigen unknown. From germline, CDR1 is SGHAT and CDR2 FQNNGV. Trimming shortened V by 5 bases and J by 4 bases, and 10 bases separated the two germline ends. This CDR3 is 13 amino acids long. The TCR was taken from a human donor in good health (CMV status not recorded). Some clones in this sample may be carry-over from other donors' samples. The specimen was cultured PBMCs, collected from culture after CMV antigen stimulation. The J gene is TRBJ2-3, the V gene TRBV11-2; D ambiguous. CDR3 coding DNA: TGTGCCAGCAGCCCCAGGCCACCAGATACGCAGTATTTT. It encodes CASSPRPPDTQYF.